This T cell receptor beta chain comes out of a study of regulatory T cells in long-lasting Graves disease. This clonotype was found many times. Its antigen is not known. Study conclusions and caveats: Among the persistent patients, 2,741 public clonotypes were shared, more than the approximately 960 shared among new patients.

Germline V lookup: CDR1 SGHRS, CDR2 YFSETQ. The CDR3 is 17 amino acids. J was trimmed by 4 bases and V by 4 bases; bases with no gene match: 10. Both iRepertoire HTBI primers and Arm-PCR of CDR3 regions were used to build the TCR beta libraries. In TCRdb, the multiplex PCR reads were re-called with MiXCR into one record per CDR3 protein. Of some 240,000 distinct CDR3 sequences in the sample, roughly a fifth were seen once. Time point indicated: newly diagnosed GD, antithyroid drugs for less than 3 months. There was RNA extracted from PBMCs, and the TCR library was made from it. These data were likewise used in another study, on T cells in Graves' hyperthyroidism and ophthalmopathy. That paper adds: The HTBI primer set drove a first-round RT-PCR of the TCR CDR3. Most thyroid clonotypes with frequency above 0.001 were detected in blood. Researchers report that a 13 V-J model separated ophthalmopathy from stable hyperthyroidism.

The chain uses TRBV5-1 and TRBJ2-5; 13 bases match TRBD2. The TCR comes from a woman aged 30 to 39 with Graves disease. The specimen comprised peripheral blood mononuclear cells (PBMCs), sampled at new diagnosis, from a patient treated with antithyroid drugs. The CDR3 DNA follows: TGCGCCAGCAGCCGACTAGCGGGAGGTCTAGGCAGAGAGACCCAGTACTTC. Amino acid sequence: CASSRLAGGLGRETQYF.